Each of the 28 T cell receptor beta chains below was sequenced from the same sample in a study of CD8 T cells in Susac syndrome (dated by TCRdb to the late 2010s). Libraries were made using the immunoSEQ multiplex PCR assay. RNA was extracted using the RNeasy kit, and roughly 0.45 to 1 ug of the RNA was reverse transcribed with random hexamers. TCRdb ran its own pipeline on the public reads, namely fastp trimming at Q25 and MiXCR clone calling, and kept in-frame beta chains. One record per CDR3 amino acid sequence lists the most common genes and DNA. A total of about 180,000 distinct CDR3 sequences appear in this sample, roughly 95% of them only once. The ten largest clones take up approximately 0.09% of the sample. The sample taken for sequencing was CD4+ T cells from PBMCs. The receptors were gathered from a human donor with multiple sclerosis.

In its sample, this clonotype was seen once. This chain links TRBV3-1 with TRBJ1-1, with D possibly matching TRBD1 (5 bases). The CDR3 covers 14 residues. CDR1 LGHDT and CDR2 YNNKEL come from the germline V gene (reference sequence). V lost 1 base and J 6 bases, leaving 12 bases between the germline ends. CDR3 nucleotides: TGTGCCAGCAGCCAAGCCTCAGGGTGGGCTGAAGCTTTCTTT. Protein: CASSQASGWAEAFF. The full variable domain, its missing parts supplied by reference TRBV3-1 and TRBJ1-1, is DTAVSQTPKYLVTQMGNDKSIKCEQNLGHDTMYWYKQDSKKFLKIMFSYNNKELIINETVPNRFSPKSPDKAHLNLHINSLELGDSAVYFCASSQASGWAEAFFGQGTRLTVV.

This clonotype is a singleton in its sample. The V and J genes are TRBV29-1 and TRBJ2-3; D is undetermined. CDR3 length: 13 amino acids. Trimming left V 4 bases short and J 1 base short, with 9 bases between. Germline CDR1 and CDR2: SQVTM and ANQGSEA. The CDR3 nucleotides read TGCAGCGTTGGGTTTGTGGGCACAGATACGCAGTATTTT. Its translation is CSVGFVGTDTQYF.

This chain connects TRBV20-1 to TRBJ1-2; possibly TRBD1 for D (6 bases). V gave up 2 bases and J gave up 4 bases, with 11 bases separating them. Germline V lookup: CDR1 DFQATT, CDR2 SNEGSKA (reference sequence). CDR3 length: 13 residues. The chain's CDR3 is CSARPQGGYGYTF. CDR3 in DNA: TGCAGTGCTAGACCACAGGGAGGCTATGGCTACACCTTC.

The chain employs TRBV28 and TRBJ1-5, with 9 nucleotides matching TRBD1. The germline CDR1 and CDR2 sequences are MDHEN and SYDVKM. The trim removed 6 bases at V and 0 bases at J, leaving 12 bases unmatched. CDR3 length: 18 amino acids. The CDR3 here is CASSPAGTGLYSNQPQHF. The CDR3 nucleotides are TGTGCCAGCAGCCCGGCCGGGACAGGGCTGTATAGCAATCAGCCCCAGCATTTT.

This sequence joins TRBV12-3 or TRBV12-4 and TRBJ2-5, with D possibly being TRBD1 or TRBD2 (5 bases each). Trimming left V 5 bases short and J 1 base short, with 8 bases between. The CDR3 contains 13 residues. CDR3 loop: CASSRGRQETQYF. The CDR3, as DNA: TGTGCCAGCAGTCGGGGACGCCAAGAGACCCAGTACTTC.

The V call is TRBV12-3 or TRBV12-4, the J call TRBJ2-7; 9 bases line up with TRBD1. V trimming: 3 bases; J trimming: 4 bases; junction bases outside the gene matches: 7. CDR3 length: 15 residues. CDR3 DNA: TGTGCCAGCAGTTTCTTGGGACAGGGCTTTTACGAGCAGTACTTC. It codes for CASSFLGQGFYEQYF.

V gene TRBV5-1 combines with J gene TRBJ1-5; D is unresolved. Germline CDR1 reads SGHRS; CDR2 reads YFSETQ. The CDR3 contains 13 residues. V lost 4 bases to trimming and J lost 7 bases, with 12 bases between them. The CDR3 is CASSLEGKQPQHF. DNA for the CDR3: TGCGCCAGCAGCCTTGAGGGAAAACAGCCCCAGCATTTT.

The J gene is TRBJ2-3, the V gene TRBV6-5; 8 bases agree with TRBD2. The germline V gene encodes CDR1 MNHEY and CDR2 SVGAGI. Trimming cost V 6 bases and J 8 bases; bases outside gene matches: 4. The CDR3 spans 12 residues. The CDR3 spells CASSPAGGTQYF. CDR3 nucleotide sequence: TGTGCCAGCAGCCCTGCGGGGGGTACGCAGTATTTT.

This clonotype was observed once. The CDR3 DNA reads TGTGCCAGCAGTTACTCCCAGCGTGATACGCAGTATTTT. It translates to CASSYSQRDTQYF. The chain couples TRBV6-2 or TRBV6-3 to TRBJ2-3; no clear D. The V gene lost 0 bases and the J gene lost 6 bases, with 7 bases spanning the gap. Per the germline V gene, CDR1 is MNHEY and CDR2 is SVGEGT. This CDR3 contains 13 residues.

The rearrangement links TRBV3-1 to TRBJ2-3, with 8 bases fitting TRBD2. The V gene end was trimmed by 0 bases and the J gene end by 4 bases; junction bases not matched to a gene: 6. The CDR3 loop spans 16 amino acids. Germline-derived CDR1 and CDR2 are LGHDT and YNNKEL (reference sequence). The CDR3 reads CASSQDRTSSPDTQYF. As DNA, the CDR3 is TGTGCCAGCAGCCAAGATCGGACTAGCAGCCCAGATACGCAGTATTTT.

V gene TRBV9 combines with J gene TRBJ2-5; tentative D call: TRBD1 (6 bases). Germline CDR1 and CDR2: SGDLS and YYNGEE. V was cut by 2 bases and J by 5 bases, with 13 bases left in between. The CDR3 sequence is 14 residues long. The CDR3 DNA sequence: TGTGCCAGCAGCGTGCAGGTGGGGGCCGAGACCCAGTACTTC. Translated: CASSVQVGAETQYF.

This rearrangement joins TRBV6-6 to TRBJ2-7; D might be TRBD1 or TRBD2, each matching 5 bases. V lost 5 bases, J lost 2 bases, and 13 bases lay in between. CDR3 length equals 14 residues. Germline loops: CDR1 MNHNY, CDR2 SVGAGI (reference sequence). As DNA, the CDR3 is TGTGCCAGCAGTCCAGGGAGCGGCACCTACGAGCAGTACTTC. Protein product: CASSPGSGTYEQYF.

The V call is TRBV29-1, the J call TRBJ1-1; TRBD1 agrees at 7 bases. Per the germline V gene, CDR1 is SQVTM and CDR2 is ANQGSEA. This CDR3 contains 14 residues. Trimming at V came to 1 base and at J to 5 bases, leaving 7 bases not matched to a gene. The CDR3 DNA is TGCAGCGTTGAAGTCGTTGACAGGGCGACTGAAGCTTTCTTT. This codes for CSVEVVDRATEAFF.

The count of this clonotype is one. V is TRBV11-2 and J is TRBJ2-7, with 12 bases lining up with TRBD2. The CDR3 is 15 residues long. J was trimmed by 0 bases and V by 3 bases; bases with no gene match: 0. Germline values: CDR1 SGHAT, CDR2 FQNNGV. CDR3 residues: CASSLGLAGSYEQYF. For the CDR3, the DNA is TGTGCCAGCAGCTTGGGACTAGCGGGCTCCTACGAGCAGTACTTC.

The chain combines TRBV14 with TRBJ2-1, with a weak D call TRBD1 (5 bases). Trimming took off 4 bases at V and 2 bases at J, with 15 bases between the two ends. Germline V lookup: CDR1 SGHDN, CDR2 FVKESK. The CDR3 covers 16 residues. DNA for the CDR3: TGTGCCAGCAGCCCGACAGTCGGGTTGACCTACAATGAGCAGTTCTTC. Translating it yields CASSPTVGLTYNEQFF.

In this sample, this clonotype turned up once. V and J are TRBV19 and TRBJ1-1; D may be TRBD1 (6 bases). The germline CDR1 and CDR2 sequences are LNHDA and SQIVND (reference sequence). This CDR3 has 16 residues. Between the trimmed V and J ends, which lost 3 bases and 1 base, there was a span of 15 bases. CDR3 nucleotides: TGTGCCAGTAGTATCATCCCGGGGACAAGGAACACTGAAGCTTTCTTT. It is translated as CASSIIPGTRNTEAFF.

The V and J genes are TRBV3-1 and TRBJ1-6, with a weak D call TRBD1 (5 bases). Germline V gives CDR1 LGHDT, CDR2 YNNKEL (reference sequence). The CDR3 has 14 residues. With 4 bases removed from V and 6 bases from J, the gap between germline ends came to 10 bases. CDR3 region: CASSLLDSNSPLHF. The CDR3, as DNA: TGTGCCAGCAGCCTCCTAGACAGTAATTCACCCCTCCACTTT.

The chain has TRBV30 and TRBJ1-6; D gene unclear. Trimming stripped 3 bases from V and 0 bases from J, with 12 bases between. CDR1 and CDR2 (germline): GTSNPN, SVGIG (reference sequence). The CDR3 extends over 16 amino acids. CDR3 protein: CAWSVGRSSYNSPLHF. CDR3 in DNA: TGTGCCTGGAGCGTTGGACGTAGCTCCTATAATTCACCCCTCCACTTT.

This rearrangement joins TRBV20-1 to TRBJ2-5; 7 bases agree with TRBD1. Looked up from germline, CDR1 is DFQATT and CDR2 is SNEGSKA (reference sequence). This CDR3 has 14 amino acids. The ends lost 5 bases at V and 1 base at J; junction bases unmatched: 7. The CDR3 reads CSAHTTGAQETQYF. For the CDR3, the DNA is TGCAGTGCTCACACAACAGGGGCCCAAGAGACCCAGTACTTC.

The genes are TRBV3-1 and TRBJ2-2; no reliable D call. V was trimmed by 2 bases and J by 0 bases, leaving 10 bases between them. CDR1 is LGHDT and CDR2 is YNNKEL in the germline V gene (reference sequence). The CDR3 is made up of 16 amino acids. The CDR3 loop is CASSQMPAPNTGELFF. The CDR3 DNA is TGTGCCAGCAGCCAAATGCCCGCCCCGAACACCGGGGAGCTGTTTTTT.

CDR3 nucleotides: TGTGCTAGTGGTTTGAGTGCCGTAATCTACGAGCAGTACTTC. The encoded protein is CASGLSAVIYEQYF. This rearrangement joins TRBV12-5 to TRBJ2-7; D uncertain. In germline, CDR1 is LGHNT, CDR2 FRNRAP. The ends were cut back, 2 bases at V and 3 bases at J, with 11 bases in the middle. This CDR3 is built from 14 residues. Drawing the rest from reference TRBV12-5 and TRBJ2-7, the complete variable domain is DARVTQTPRHKVTEMGQEVTMRCQPILGHNTVFWYRQTMMQGLELLAYFRNRAPLDDSGMPKDRFSAEMPDATLATLKIQPSEPRDSAVYFCASGLSAVIYEQYFGPGTRLTVT.

The CDR3 DNA is TGTGCCATCACGGACGGGAGACTAGCGGGGACACTCTACGAGCAGTACTTC. Its translation: CAITDGRLAGTLYEQYF. The chain recombines TRBV10-3 with TRBJ2-7; 11 nucleotides match TRBD2. Germline V gene data show CDR1 as ENHRY and CDR2 as SYGVKD. This CDR3 is 17 amino acids long. Unmatched junction bases numbered 14, after V lost 7 bases and J lost 3 bases.

This chain uses TRBV6-2 or TRBV6-3 with TRBJ2-5, with D hard to call. V was clipped by 7 bases and J by 7 bases, with 10 bases between them. The CDR3 consists of 11 residues. The germline V gene encodes CDR1 MNHEY and CDR2 SVGEGT. CDR3 coding DNA: TGTGCCAGCACCACTCTAGGGACCCAGTACTTC. It codes for CASTTLGTQYF.

V and J are TRBV7-9 and TRBJ2-7, with D possibly being TRBD2 (5 bases). V was pared by 4 bases and J by 3 bases, with 13 bases between. This CDR3 contains 14 residues. Germline V gene sequence: CDR1 SEHNR, CDR2 FQNEAQ (reference sequence). The CDR3 protein is CASSSNRGNYEQYF. CDR3 nucleotides: TGTGCCAGCAGCTCCAATCGGGGTAACTACGAGCAGTACTTC.

The V call is TRBV19, the J call TRBJ1-2, with 9 bases identical to TRBD1. V lost 2 bases and J lost 6; bases outside the gene matches: 7. Germline CDR1 is LNHDA and CDR2 is SQIVND (reference sequence). The CDR3 runs to 15 residues. CDR3 protein: CASSIPGQGSNGYTF. CDR3 DNA: TGTGCCAGTAGTATACCGGGACAGGGTTCAAATGGCTACACCTTC.

V gene TRBV5-1 combines with J gene TRBJ1-4, with 10 bases identical to TRBD1. V was pared by 4 bases and J by 8 bases, with 8 bases of the junction left unmatched. The length of the CDR3 is 15 residues. The germline V gene has CDR1 SGHRS and CDR2 YFSETQ. CDR3 DNA: TGCGCCAGCAGCGCGAGGGACAGGGGAGAGGAAAAACTGTTTTTT. Translation: CASSARDRGEEKLFF.

The chain combines TRBV12-5 with TRBJ1-5; D not certain. The CDR3 has 12 residues. CDR1 LGHNT and CDR2 FRNRAP come from the germline V gene. The V end was cut by 7 bases, the J end by 2 bases, with 6 bases between. In nucleotides, the CDR3 is TGTGCTAGTGCCCCCCGCAATCAGCCCCAGCATTTT. As protein: CASAPRNQPQHF.

The rearrangement uses TRBV29-1 and TRBJ2-7; the D gene is possibly TRBD2 (6 bases). From germline, CDR1 is SQVTM and CDR2 ANQGSEA. The length of the CDR3 is 13 residues. Trimming left V 1 base short and J 4 bases short, with 11 bases between. CDR3 sequence reads: CSVEGGVAYEQYF. CDR3 in DNA: TGCAGCGTTGAAGGCGGGGTAGCATACGAGCAGTACTTC.